This entry lists 4 T cell receptor beta chains sequenced from one sample in a study of shared clonotypes between healthy human individuals. Terminally differentiated effector memory CD45RA+ cells were excluded by CCR7 positive selection of CD45RO-negative cells. The protocol was immunoSEQ multiplex PCR, while the TCRdb copy is restricted to in-frame clones and leaves out a portion. The sample carries about 2.2 million clones, 93% recorded once. The sample comprised naive CD8+ T cells from PBMCs. The receptor set was obtained from a young man in good health. Some clones in this sample may be carry-over from other donors' samples.

Written as DNA, the CDR3 is TGTGCCAGCAGCCAGGGACCGAACTATGGCTACACCTTC. It translates to CASSQGPNYGYTF. The chain couples TRBV7-9 to TRBJ1-2; the D gene is possibly TRBD1 (5 bases). Trimming shortened V by 5 bases and J by 2 bases, and 9 bases separated the two germline ends. Germline V gene data show CDR1 as SEHNR and CDR2 as FQNEAQ (reference sequence). This CDR3 comprises 13 residues.

The gene calls are TRBV4-2 and TRBJ2-3; D is unresolved. Germline lookup yields CDR1 LGHNA and CDR2 YNFKEQ. Trimming cost V 2 bases and J 4 bases, with 10 bases left between them. The CDR3 length is 14 residues. The CDR3 loop is CASSQHDEPDTQYF. CDR3 nucleotides: TGTGCCAGCAGCCAACACGATGAGCCAGATACGCAGTATTTT.

The J gene is TRBJ1-5, the V gene TRBV27; D is possibly TRBD1 (5 bases). In germline, CDR1 is MNHEY, CDR2 SMNVEV (reference sequence). Trimming left V 5 bases short and J 2 bases short, with 13 bases between. The CDR3 sequence is 15 residues long. CDR3 protein: CASSLGATGNQPQHF. CDR3 coding DNA: TGTGCCAGCAGTCTCGGGGCTACGGGCAATCAGCCCCAGCATTTT.

The chain recombines TRBV6-1 with TRBJ2-7; no clear D. The V end lost 5 bases, the J end lost 0 bases, and 8 bases lay between the germline ends. CDR3 length: 13 amino acids. Germline V gene sequence: CDR1 MNHNS, CDR2 SASEGT. CDR3 sequence: CASSPRLSYEQYF. In DNA, the CDR3 is TGTGCCAGCAGTCCACGACTCTCCTACGAGCAGTACTTC.